This entry lists 22 T cell receptor beta chains sequenced from one sample in a study of cytomegalovirus exposure and HLA in healthy donors (dated by TCRdb to the late 2010s). Libraries were constructed by the immunoSEQ multiplex PCR assay. A mixture of 60 forward primers for TCR Vbeta segments and 13 reverse primers for TCR Jbeta segments was used in the multiplex PCR. Sourced from immuneACCESS, this table was stored by TCRdb with only in-frame sequences that have V and J called. A share of the clones is absent; for the studies checked, an unresolved V gene accounts for under half, and the remainder has no known explanation. The sample table contains 150,000 or so clones; only one count was recorded for roughly 80% of them. The ten largest clonotypes hold 0.75% to 0.9% of the sample. Sequenced input: PBMCs. Receptor source: a woman between 18 and 30 years old in good health and CMV-seronegative.

This clone came up a few times. The chain is built from TRBV5-6 and TRBJ2-3, with 8 nucleotides matching TRBD2. The CDR3 covers 13 residues. The V gene end was trimmed by 5 bases and the J gene end by 9 bases; junction bases not matched to a gene: 8. Per germline, CDR1 SGHDT and CDR2 YYEEEE. The CDR3 loop is CASRPPGLATQYF. In DNA, the CDR3 is TGTGCCAGCAGGCCACCCGGACTAGCAACGCAGTATTTT.

This clone turned up a few times. This chain joins TRBV30 and TRBJ2-5, with TRBD2 matching over 12 bases. V shed 2 bases, J shed 2 bases, and the junction held 6 bases outside the gene matches. This CDR3 contains 16 residues. Germline V CDR1 and CDR2: GTSNPN, SVGIG (reference sequence). CDR3 DNA: TGTGCCTGGAGTCCCATTCTAGCGGGGGGGCAAGAGACCCAGTACTTC. As protein: CAWSPILAGGQETQYF.

This clone was counted a single time. The rearrangement links TRBV27 to TRBJ1-1; 9 bases agree with TRBD1. The CDR3 is 18 amino acids. Germline trimming cut 5 bases from V and 4 bases from J; bases unmatched to any gene: 17. Germline V gene data show CDR1 as MNHEY and CDR2 as SMNVEV (reference sequence). This CDR3 reads CASSTTIPGQGLITEAFF. CDR3 coding DNA: TGTGCCAGCAGTACAACTATCCCAGGACAGGGGTTGATCACTGAAGCTTTCTTT.

The CDR3 nucleotides read TGTGCCACCAGCAGGGAGGCGGCTTACGAGCAGTACTTC. Its protein is CATSREAAYEQYF. The rearrangement joins TRBV15 to TRBJ2-7, with D tentatively TRBD2 (5 bases). V shed 3 bases and J shed 4 bases, with 10 bases lying between them. The CDR3 contains 13 residues. From germline, CDR1 is LNHNV and CDR2 YYDKDF (reference sequence). Using reference TRBV15 and TRBJ2-7 for the parts outside the CDR3, the full variable domain is DAMVIQNPRYQVTQFGKPVTLSCSQTLNHNVMYWYQQKSSQAPKLLFHYYDKDFNNEADTPDNFQSRRPNTSFCFLDIRSPGLGDTAMYLCATSREAAYEQYFGPGTRLTVT.

V usage is TRBV6-4 and J usage is TRBJ2-1, with 12 nucleotides matching TRBD2. CDR1 is MRHNA, CDR2 SNTAGT, per germline. There are 14 residues in the CDR3. Trimming removed 3 bases from V and 6 bases from J; junction bases left unmatched: 0. The CDR3 region has the DNA TGTGCCAGCAGTGAGGGACTAGCGGGCAATGAGCAGTTCTTC. It is translated as CASSEGLAGNEQFF.

This clone was observed a single time. The chain employs TRBV6-6 and TRBJ2-5; D gene uncertain. V was cut by 5 bases and J by 4 bases, with 17 bases left in between. Germline CDR1 and CDR2: MNHNY and SVGAGI (reference sequence). The CDR3 sequence is 15 residues long. CDR3 in amino acids: CASSTTGQPGETQYF. The CDR3 bases are TGTGCCAGCAGTACAACGGGTCAGCCGGGAGAGACCCAGTACTTC.

Of note for this clone: At one boundary the junction diverges from the germline segment, which might be a read error. The sample has other DNA sequences that encode this CDR3 too. The chain joins TRBV5-4 to TRBJ2-6, with 7 bases aligning to TRBD1. Germline lookup yields CDR1 SGHNT and CDR2 YYREEE (reference sequence). The CDR3 extends over 20 amino acids. The CDR3 DNA sequence: TGTGCCAGCAGCTTTGTCTCCTTCGACAGGGAAAGAGCTGGGGCCAACGTCCTGACCTTC. It yields the protein CASSFVSFDRERAGANVLTF.

With respect to this clone: At one end the junction does not follow the germline gene, possibly because of a read error. The sample carries other DNA sequences with the same CDR3. The chain uses TRBV6-6 and TRBJ2-7; perhaps TRBD2 as D (6 bases). This CDR3 comprises 14 residues. Germline values: CDR1 MNHNY, CDR2 SVGAGI (reference sequence). The CDR3: CASSYGAGTYEQYF. The CDR3, as DNA: TGTGCCAGCAGTTACGGGGCGGGAACCTACGAGCAGTATTTC.

The chain has TRBV13 and TRBJ2-2; D is possibly TRBD2 (6 bases). CDR1 is PRHDT, CDR2 FYEKMQ, per germline (reference sequence). V lost 5 bases and J lost 5, with 9 bases in between. The CDR3 is 13 amino acids. CDR3 nucleotide sequence: TGTGCCAGCAGCCAAGGGACTACCGGGGAGCTGTTTTTT. Its translation is CASSQGTTGELFF.

The chain uses TRBV7-9 and TRBJ2-3; the match to TRBD1 covers 8 bases. CDR1 and CDR2 (germline): SEHNR, FQNEAQ (reference sequence). There are 16 residues in the CDR3. V dropped 4 bases and J dropped 2; count of bases not matched to a gene: 8. CDR3 in DNA: TGTGCCAGCAGCTCGAGACAGGGGTCCTTCACAGATACGCAGTATTTT. This codes for CASSSRQGSFTDTQYF. Looking up the rest from reference TRBV7-9 and TRBJ2-3 gives the full variable domain: DTGVSQNPRHKITKRGQNVTFRCDPISEHNRLYWYRQTLGQGPEFLTYFQNEAQLEKSRLLSDRFSAERPKGSFSTLEIQRTEQGDSAMYLCASSSRQGSFTDTQYFGPGTRLTVL.

The V gene is TRBV27, the J gene TRBJ2-7; TRBD1 matches at 7 bases. Trimming removed 5 bases from V and 1 base from J; junction bases left unmatched: 11. The CDR3 runs 16 residues. Germline V gene data show CDR1 as MNHEY and CDR2 as SMNVEV (reference sequence). The CDR3 sequence is CASSPTPNRGSYEQYF. CDR3 bases: TGTGCCAGCAGTCCTACCCCCAACAGGGGTTCCTACGAGCAGTACTTC.

This chain connects TRBV5-1 to TRBJ2-2; 7 bases are shared with TRBD2. CDR1 and CDR2 from the germline V gene are SGHRS and YFSETQ. V lost 1 base, J lost 4 bases, and 13 bases stayed unmatched. This CDR3 comprises 18 residues. CDR3 nucleotides: TGCGCCAGCAGCTTGAACGGTCGAGATTGGGGGGGCACCGGGGAGCTGTTTTTT. This codes for CASSLNGRDWGGTGELFF.

This clone was counted a few times. V usage is TRBV19 and J usage is TRBJ1-2, with 9 bases identical to TRBD1. Germline V lookup: CDR1 LNHDA, CDR2 SQIVND (reference sequence). The CDR3 is 16 amino acids. V lost 7 bases, J lost 4 bases, and 13 bases stayed unmatched. CDR3 region: CASTGSRDREPYGYTF. CDR3 bases: TGTGCCAGTACCGGATCAAGGGACAGGGAGCCCTATGGCTACACCTTC.

The chain recombines TRBV6-5 with TRBJ2-7, with 8 bases that match TRBD1. V shed 5 bases and J 2 bases; nucleotides not matched to a gene: 5. The V gene's germline CDR1 is MNHEY and CDR2 SVGAGI. The CDR3 covers 14 residues. CDR3 nucleotide sequence: TGTGCCAGCAGTCCCTGGGACAGGCCCTACGAGCAGTACTTC. Translating it yields CASSPWDRPYEQYF.

The chain joins TRBV30 to TRBJ2-7; possibly TRBD1 for D (6 bases). The CDR3 is made up of 13 amino acids. V was cut by 0 bases and J by 7 bases, with 13 bases left in between. The germline V gene has CDR1 GTSNPN and CDR2 SVGIG (reference sequence). The CDR3 is CAWSVTGRGEQYF. CDR3 DNA sequence: TGTGCCTGGAGTGTAACAGGGCGTGGAGAGCAGTACTTC.

The chain links TRBV6-5 to TRBJ2-1; D uncertain. Trimming stripped 5 bases from V and 9 bases from J, with 14 bases between. The CDR3 extends over 13 amino acids. Looked up from germline, CDR1 is MNHEY and CDR2 is SVGAGI. CDR3 loop: CASSHPGSVEQFF. The CDR3 DNA sequence: TGTGCCAGCAGTCACCCCGGGTCGGTTGAGCAGTTCTTC.

The rearrangement joins TRBV28 to TRBJ2-1, with 9 bases that match TRBD1. CDR3 size: 13 residues. Germline CDR1 MDHEN, CDR2 SYDVKM. The V and J ends lost 7 bases and 8 bases, in that order; junction bases with no gene match: 6. This CDR3 is CASTTGGWDEQFF. CDR3 nucleotides: TGTGCCAGCACTACAGGGGGCTGGGATGAGCAGTTCTTC.

The V gene is TRBV19, the J gene TRBJ2-3, with a weak D call TRBD2 (5 bases). Germline CDR1 reads LNHDA; CDR2 reads SQIVND (reference sequence). The CDR3 is 15 residues long. V lost 1 base, J lost 2 bases, and 10 bases lay in between. CDR3 amino acids: CASSIGGGLTDTQYF. CDR3 sequence (DNA): TGTGCCAGTAGTATAGGTGGCGGACTCACAGATACGCAGTATTTT. Based on the CDR3 plus reference TRBV19 and TRBJ2-3, the full variable domain is DGGITQSPKYLFRKEGQNVTLSCEQNLNHDAMYWYRQDPGQGLRLIYYSQIVNDFQKGDIAEGYSVSREKKESFPLTVTSAQKNPTAFYLCASSIGGGLTDTQYFGPGTRLTVL.

This clone appeared a few times. The CDR3, as DNA: TGTGCCAGCAGAGGCGTCGACAACCCCTACGAGCAGTACTTC. Protein sequence: CASRGVDNPYEQYF. V usage is TRBV27 and J usage is TRBJ2-7; D is undetermined. Germline V gene sequence: CDR1 MNHEY, CDR2 SMNVEV (reference sequence). The ends were cut back, 6 bases at V and 2 bases at J, with 14 bases in the middle. This CDR3 is built from 14 residues.

This clone was seen a few times. The chain joins TRBV5-1 to TRBJ2-3; 9 bases line up with TRBD2. Germline V gives CDR1 SGHRS, CDR2 YFSETQ. The CDR3 is 16 amino acids. Trimming removed 0 bases from V and 0 bases from J; junction bases left unmatched: 2. The CDR3 region is CASSLGTSGSTDTQYF. DNA for the CDR3: TGCGCCAGCAGCTTGGGTACTAGCGGGAGCACAGATACGCAGTATTTT. The variable domain in full, completed from reference TRBV5-1 and TRBJ2-3, reads KAGVTQTPRYLIKTRGQQVTLSCSPISGHRSVSWYQQTPGQGLQFLFEYFSETQRNKGNFPGRFSGRQFSNSRSEMNVSTLELGDSALYLCASSLGTSGSTDTQYFGPGTRLTVL.

This clone has only a few counts. The chain carries TRBV28 and TRBJ2-7; 13 positions agree with TRBD2. Germline CDR1 and CDR2: MDHEN and SYDVKM. Trimming at V came to 5 bases and at J to 2 bases, leaving 3 bases not matched to a gene. This CDR3 comprises 15 residues. CDR3 region: CASSPGLAGTYEQYF. The CDR3 DNA follows: TGTGCCAGCAGTCCGGGACTAGCGGGAACCTACGAGCAGTACTTC.

This clone was seen just once. This chain uses TRBV4-1 with TRBJ2-2; TRBD2 might be the D (5 bases). The CDR3 is 16 residues long. Germline-derived CDR1 and CDR2 are MGHRA and YSYEKL. V dropped 1 base and J dropped 2 bases, with 11 bases sitting between them. CDR3 coding DNA: TGCGCCAGCAGCCAAGTTGTGGGAGATAACACCGGGGAGCTGTTTTTT. Translated, it gives CASSQVVGDNTGELFF.